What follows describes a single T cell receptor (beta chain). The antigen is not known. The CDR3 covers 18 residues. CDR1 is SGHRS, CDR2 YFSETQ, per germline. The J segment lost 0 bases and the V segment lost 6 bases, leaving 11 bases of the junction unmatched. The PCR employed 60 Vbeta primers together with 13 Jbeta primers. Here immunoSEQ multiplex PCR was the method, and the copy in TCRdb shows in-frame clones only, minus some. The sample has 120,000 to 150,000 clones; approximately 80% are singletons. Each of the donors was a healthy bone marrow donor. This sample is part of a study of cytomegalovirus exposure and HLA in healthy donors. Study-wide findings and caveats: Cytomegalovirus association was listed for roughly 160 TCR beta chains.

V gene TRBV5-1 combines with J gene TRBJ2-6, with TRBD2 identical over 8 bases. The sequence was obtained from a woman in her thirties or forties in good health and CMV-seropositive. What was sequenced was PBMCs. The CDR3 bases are TGCGCCAGCACTCCCACAGCGGGGGTCCCCTCTGGGGCCAACGTCCTGACTTTC. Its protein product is CASTPTAGVPSGANVLTF. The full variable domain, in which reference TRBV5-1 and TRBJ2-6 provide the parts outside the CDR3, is KAGVTQTPRYLIKTRGQQVTLSCSPISGHRSVSWYQQTPGQGLQFLFEYFSETQRNKGNFPGRFSGRQFSNSRSEMNVSTLELGDSALYLCASTPTAGVPSGANVLTFGAGSRLTVL.